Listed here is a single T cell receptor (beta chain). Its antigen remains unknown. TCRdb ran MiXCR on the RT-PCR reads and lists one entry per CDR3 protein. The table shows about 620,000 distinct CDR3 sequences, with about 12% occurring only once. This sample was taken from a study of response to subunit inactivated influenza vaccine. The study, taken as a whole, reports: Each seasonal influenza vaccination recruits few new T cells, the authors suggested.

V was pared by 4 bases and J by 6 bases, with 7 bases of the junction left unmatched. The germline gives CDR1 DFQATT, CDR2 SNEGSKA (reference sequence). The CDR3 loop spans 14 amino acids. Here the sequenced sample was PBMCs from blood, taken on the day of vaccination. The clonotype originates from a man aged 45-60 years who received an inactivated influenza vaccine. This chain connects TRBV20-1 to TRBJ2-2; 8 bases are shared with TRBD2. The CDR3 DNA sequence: TGCAGTGCTAACGGAGTAGCGGGACCCGGGGAGCTGTTTTTT. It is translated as CSANGVAGPGELFF.